Below, 8 T cell receptor beta chains from the same sample are listed, as sequenced in a study of regulatory and conventional T cells in RAG deficiency. Genomic DNA came from blood conventional CD4+ T cells gated CD25-low CD127-high. Only in-frame clones appear in the TCRdb table, and some are missing; sequencing was by immunoSEQ multiplex PCR. The table lists more than 40,000 clones, approximately 90% of them singletons, with roughly 0.51% in the top ten. This sample was shared with a second study, whose subject was regulatory T cells. That investigation notes: Primers: 52 TRBV forward and 13 TRBJ reverse.

The sample consisted of CD4+ effector T cells sorted from blood. The receptor source for this set is a human donor in good health.

The chain recombines TRBV5-6 with TRBJ1-6; D remains ambiguous. V shed 1 base and J shed 4 bases, with 3 bases lying between them. This CDR3 is 13 amino acids long. The germline V gene has CDR1 SGHDT and CDR2 YYEEEE. The DNA for the CDR3 is TGTGCCAGCAGCTTGAGGTATAATTCACCCCTCCACTTT. This translates into CASSLRYNSPLHF. The full variable domain, rest sourced from reference TRBV5-6 and TRBJ1-6, is DAGVTQSPTHLIKTRGQQVTLRCSPKSGHDTVSWYQQALGQGPQFIFQYYEEEERQRGNFPDRFSGHQFPNYSSELNVNALLLGDSALYLCASSLRYNSPLHFGNGTRLTVT.

The chain combines TRBV27 with TRBJ2-2, with 9 bases fitting TRBD1. The germline V gene has CDR1 MNHEY and CDR2 SMNVEV (reference sequence). This CDR3 is built from 15 residues. Trimming took 5 bases from V and 6 from J; bases not matched to a gene: 7. The CDR3 bases are TGTGCCAGCAGTACTCGACAGGGGGAGTCCGGGGAGCTGTTTTTT. The encoded protein is CASSTRQGESGELFF.

This chain links TRBV11-2 with TRBJ1-2; no definite D call. Germline V gene data show CDR1 as SGHAT and CDR2 as FQNNGV. V was trimmed by 0 bases and J by 8 bases, leaving 10 bases between them. The CDR3 totals 13 residues. In nucleotides, the CDR3 is TGTGCCAGCAGCTTAGAACCAACCGGGGGCTACACCTTC. It translates to CASSLEPTGGYTF.

The rearrangement links TRBV6-6 to TRBJ1-2; TRBD1 is a possible D gene (6 bases). The V gene's germline CDR1 is MNHNY and CDR2 SVGAGI (reference sequence). V lost 11 bases, J lost 1 base, and 20 bases lay in between. The CDR3 is 15 amino acids. This CDR3 reads CASTRGDTFNYGYTF. Here the CDR3 DNA reads TGTGCCTCCACGAGGGGGGACACCTTTAACTATGGCTACACCTTC.

The CDR3, as DNA: TGTGCCAGCAGCTTAGGGACGGCGAACACTGAAGCTTTCTTT. It translates to CASSLGTANTEAFF. The chain is built from TRBV7-3 and TRBJ1-1, with a possible D match to TRBD1 (5 bases). The CDR3 runs to 14 residues. Germline V CDR1 and CDR2: SGHTA, FQGTGA. V lost 2 bases, J lost 1 base, and 8 bases lay in between.

This chain joins TRBV6-1 and TRBJ1-5; D unresolved. Germline V lookup: CDR1 MNHNS, CDR2 SASEGT. This CDR3 has 13 amino acids. Between the trimmed V and J ends, which lost 6 bases and 5 bases, there was a span of 11 bases. The CDR3 spells CASREVMDQPQHF. Here the CDR3 DNA reads TGTGCCAGCAGGGAGGTCATGGATCAGCCCCAGCATTTT.

This clone was seen only once. This chain links TRBV7-3 with TRBJ2-2; TRBD1 aligns across 7 bases. The junction had 7 bases not matched to a gene; V was cut back by 5 bases and J by 7 bases. The CDR3 extends over 14 amino acids. Germline V gives CDR1 SGHTA, CDR2 FQGTGA. The CDR3: CASSVGQAIGELFF. CDR3 nucleotide sequence: TGTGCCAGCAGCGTAGGACAGGCGATCGGGGAGCTGTTTTTT.

This sequence joins TRBV28 and TRBJ2-5; D tentatively fits TRBD1 or TRBD2 (5 bases each). The DNA end is a closer match to TRBJ2-7, so the J assignment may be wrong. CDR1 MDHEN and CDR2 SYDVKM come from the germline V gene. The length of the CDR3 is 15 residues. The CDR3 nucleotides are TGTGCCAGCAGTTTTGGAGGCGAGACAGCCTACGAGCAGTACTTC. It translates to CASSFGGETAYEQYF.